The rows below give T cell receptor beta chains drawn from one sample of a study of T cells after yellow fever vaccination. Each CDR3 protein gets one entry after TCRdb re-called the 5' RACE reads with MiXCR. Here the sample spans 450,000 to 600,000 distinct CDR3 sequences, approximately 15% being singletons. Specimen: PBMCs, collected on the day of the yellow fever booster vaccination. The receptors were sampled from a man in his thirties or forties who received the YFV17D yellow fever vaccine. Each CDR3 is given with its conserved first and last residue.

>TRBJ2-3|TRBV5-1
CASSFGTGRADTQYF
>TRBJ2-7|TRBV6-2/TRBV6-3
CATEFGYEQYF
>TRBJ1-5|TRBV6-4
CASSHARGQGKGGTFQPQHF
>TRBJ2-1|TRBV2
CASRERAYNEQFF
>TRBJ2-2|TRBV12-5
CASGLVRVDSYTGELFF
>TRBJ2-7|TRBV11-2
CASSLGRELEQYF
>TRBJ1-2|TRBV12-3/TRBV12-4
CASRTGVTNYGYTF
>TRBJ2-5|TRBV25-1
CAIGLAGVETQYF
>TRBJ2-1|TRBV12-3/TRBV12-4
CASSLAHGSNEQFF
>TRBJ2-1|TRBV20-1
CSALVGASYNEQFF
>TRBJ2-3|TRBV11-3
CASSSTSGSIDTQYF
>TRBJ2-5|TRBV20-1
CSAFRDRDRETQYF
>TRBJ2-1|TRBV5-1
CASSAGQGSNEQFF
>TRBJ1-1|TRBV3-1
CASSLDGGPGAEAFF
>TRBJ2-1|TRBV3-1
CASSQGLVEQFF
>TRBJ2-1|TRBV7-9
CASSLLLVGQGADEQFF
>TRBJ2-5|TRBV7-2
CASSQSGRGETQYF
>TRBJ2-1|TRBV15
CATSRDLRPTSGMNEQFF
>TRBJ2-3|TRBV5-1
CASSLFWGSGITDTQYF
>TRBJ2-7|TRBV28
CASSAPGLAGGVQYF
>TRBJ1-6|TRBV3-1
CASSQVGSPLHF
>TRBJ2-7|TRBV30
CAWSPEGYEQYF
>TRBJ1-1|TRBV30
CACVGTRGEAFF
>TRBJ2-7|TRBV7-2
CASSKMGSSYEQYF
>TRBJ2-5|TRBV20-1
CSARRGSGYQETQYF
>TRBJ2-1|TRBV19
CASSISGTSDEQFF
>TRBJ2-3|TRBV12-3/TRBV12-4
CATGPGWTDTQYF
>TRBJ2-5|TRBV7-9
CASSLIQSRRQETQYF
>TRBJ2-7|TRBV5-6
CASSSSSSSYEQYF
>TRBJ2-1|TRBV14
CASSQDLEQFF
>TRBJ2-3|TRBV29-1
CSVEDARRADTQYF
>TRBJ2-3|TRBV4-3
CASSPRTVTTTDTQYF
>TRBJ1-1|TRBV5-4
CASSVTGGFRAFF
>TRBJ2-2|TRBV7-3
CASSLGTQNGELFF
>TRBJ2-7|TRBV6-1
CASSPSGSTGACYEQYF
>TRBJ2-7|TRBV11-2
CASSGPPPPEQYF
>TRBJ2-3|TRBV11-2
CASSSRSDTDTQYF
>TRBJ2-4|TRBV3-1
CAAGRAGKNIQYF
>TRBJ2-1|TRBV11-3
CASSSRGRPDASF
>TRBJ2-7|TRBV7-9
CASSLVESGYEQYF
>TRBJ2-7|TRBV20-1
CSAVAGSGEQYF
>TRBJ2-6|TRBV7-2
CASSLVEARANVLTF
>TRBJ2-1|TRBV28
CASKREVGDNEQFF
>TRBJ1-1|TRBV24-1
CATSDFDDGQARTEAFF
>TRBJ1-6|TRBV9
CASQSSGTVNSPLHF
>TRBJ2-7|TRBV23-1
CASSQTGGPEPCYEQYF
>TRBJ2-1|TRBV7-2
CASSLNSGRRGEQFF